These 22 T cell receptor beta chains originate from one sample sequenced in a study of T cells after yellow fever vaccination (dated by TCRdb to between 2018 and 2021). The library was generated by 5' RACE. Sequencing relied on an Illumina NovaSeq 6000. TCRdb itself trimmed the public reads at Q25 with fastp, ran MiXCR and retained productive beta chains. Entries are consolidated by CDR3 protein sequence, retaining the most common genes and DNA. This sample lists about 58,000 distinct CDR3 sequences; about 5.2% were detected once. The ten largest clones capture around 30% of the sample. The treatment or condition label, as the study defines it: live attenuated yellow fever vaccine strain. The starting material was PBMCs, either bulk or a sorted T-cell subset (CD4+, CD8+, memory, or dextramer-sorted; not recorded which), obtained on the day of the yellow fever booster vaccination. These receptors all come from a man aged 18 to 30 who received the YFV17D yellow fever vaccine.

The sample holds many counts of this clonotype. V and J are TRBV7-9 and TRBJ2-5; a possible D gene is TRBD1 (6 bases). CDR1 and CDR2 (germline): SEHNR, FQNEAQ (reference sequence). CDR3 size: 16 residues. V lost 4 bases, J lost 3 bases, and 18 bases lay in between. This CDR3 is CASSSNRAPVKETQYF. The CDR3 bases are TGTGCCAGCAGCTCCAACAGGGCCCCCGTTAAAGAGACCCAGTACTTC.

This clonotype was observed a few times. The chain has TRBV6-2 or TRBV6-3 and TRBJ1-5; no reliable D call. The V end lost 7 bases, the J end lost 1 base, and 8 bases lay between the germline ends. The length of the CDR3 is 13 residues. In germline, CDR1 is MNHEY, CDR2 SVGEGT. CDR3 DNA: TGTGCCAGCACCCCTTGGAGCAATCAGCCCCAGCATTTT. This codes for CASTPWSNQPQHF.

The chain links TRBV5-1 to TRBJ2-7, with D possibly matching TRBD1 (6 bases). CDR1 is SGHRS, CDR2 YFSETQ, per germline. V was clipped by 4 bases and J by 1 base, with 15 bases between them. This CDR3 is 15 amino acids long. In DNA, the CDR3 is TGCGCCAGCAGCGTCTCTCAGGGGCGATCCTACGAGCAGTACTTC. Amino acids: CASSVSQGRSYEQYF.

This clonotype came up a few times. V and J are TRBV27 and TRBJ2-1; tentative D call: TRBD2 (5 bases). The V and J ends lost 6 bases and 0 bases respectively, with 9 bases between them. The CDR3 has 14 residues. Germline CDR1 and CDR2: MNHEY and SMNVEV (reference sequence). The CDR3 DNA reads TGTGCCAGCAGCAGTGGGAGCTCCTACAATGAGCAGTTCTTC. This codes for CASSSGSSYNEQFF.

This chain uses TRBV20-1 with TRBJ2-2, with TRBD1 matching over 7 bases. Germline-derived CDR1 and CDR2 are DFQATT and SNEGSKA (reference sequence). This CDR3 is 16 amino acids long. Unmatched junction bases numbered 5, after V lost 0 bases and J lost 1 base. The CDR3 nucleotides read TGCAGTGCTAGAGAAGTTTACAGGGGGAACACCGGGGAGCTGTTTTTT. It codes for CSAREVYRGNTGELFF.

This clonotype was seen more than once but under ten times. The J gene is TRBJ2-7, the V gene TRBV29-1, with 7 bases aligning to TRBD2. Looked up from germline, CDR1 is SQVTM and CDR2 is ANQGSEA. The CDR3 loop spans 14 amino acids. With 1 base clipped from V and 2 bases from J, the junction kept 5 bases outside the gene matches. DNA for the CDR3: TGCAGCGTTGAAGCGGGGAGGGCTCCCTACGAGCAGTACTTC. It translates to CSVEAGRAPYEQYF.

This clonotype has a count of ten or more. This rearrangement joins TRBV29-1 to TRBJ2-7, with D unresolved. This CDR3 region has 13 residues. Trimming took 4 bases from V and 0 from J, leaving 10 bases between them. CDR1 is SQVTM, CDR2 ANQGSEA, per germline. CDR3: CSVVLAGSYEQYF. The CDR3 DNA reads as TGCAGCGTTGTACTTGCCGGCTCCTACGAGCAGTACTTC.

This clonotype was counted between two and nine times. The rearrangement joins TRBV6-2 or TRBV6-3 to TRBJ2-7; no clear D gene. Germline V gene lookup returns CDR1 MNHEY and CDR2 SVGEGT. The ends were cut back, 8 bases at V and 2 bases at J, with 13 bases in the middle. This CDR3 has 13 amino acids. The CDR3 sequence: CASSLGSTYEQYV. The CDR3 DNA follows: TGTGCCAGCTCCCTGGGCTCTACCTACGAGCAGTACGTC.

This clonotype was counted a few times. The chain has TRBV12-3 or TRBV12-4 and TRBJ1-5, with D possibly matching TRBD1 (6 bases). This CDR3 comprises 14 residues. V lost 6 bases to trimming and J lost 5 bases, with 14 bases between them. The CDR3 coding sequence is TGTGCCAGCAGGTCCCGGGACATCTATCAGCCCCAGCATTTT. Amino acids: CASRSRDIYQPQHF.

This clonotype was observed a few times. This chain joins TRBV7-2 and TRBJ2-1; TRBD2 might be the D (6 bases). This CDR3 has 15 amino acids. The V end was cut by 3 bases, the J end by 4 bases, with 13 bases between. Per germline, CDR1 SGHTA and CDR2 FQGNSA. The CDR3 DNA follows: TGTGCCAGCAGCTTTTATCGGGGGTTATACAATGAGCAGTTCTTC. Its translation: CASSFYRGLYNEQFF.

V gene TRBV19 combines with J gene TRBJ1-2; D gene unclear. With 10 bases removed from V and 6 bases from J, the gap between germline ends came to 21 bases. The CDR3 runs to 14 residues. CDR1 LNHDA and CDR2 SQIVND come from the germline V gene (reference sequence). The CDR3 DNA sequence: TGTGCCACCACGAGCGGCCCTCGCGGAAATGGCTACACCTTC. It is translated as CATTSGPRGNGYTF.

This clonotype was observed many times. The chain joins TRBV20-1 to TRBJ2-7, with no clear D. This CDR3 is built from 14 residues. The germline V and J ends were trimmed by 0 bases and 4 bases, with 13 bases remaining between them. Per the germline V gene, CDR1 is DFQATT and CDR2 is SNEGSKA (reference sequence). CDR3 amino acids: CSARDLGIGYEQYV. Written as DNA, the CDR3 is TGCAGTGCTAGAGATCTGGGCATAGGATACGAGCAGTACGTC.

This clonotype was found a few times. V usage is TRBV6-5 and J usage is TRBJ2-5; 11 positions agree with TRBD2. Germline V lookup: CDR1 MNHEY, CDR2 SVGAGI. V was clipped by 5 bases and J by 2 bases; unmatched bases: 7. The CDR3 runs to 16 residues. CDR3 nucleotide sequence: TGTGCCAGCAGTAGATTAGCGGGGGGGACACAAGAGACCCAGTACTTC. Its translation is CASSRLAGGTQETQYF.

This clonotype came up many times. J is TRBJ2-5 and V is TRBV5-1, with 8 bases matching TRBD1. CDR3 length: 14 residues. Germline CDR1 and CDR2: SGHRS and YFSETQ. After removal of 4 bases from V and 0 bases from J, the junction contained 2 bases not matched to a gene. The CDR3 region is CASSQGANQETQYF. The CDR3 DNA reads TGCGCCAGCAGCCAGGGGGCGAACCAAGAGACCCAGTACTTC.

This clonotype has at least ten counts. The chain links TRBV6-5 to TRBJ2-1, with TRBD1 identical over 12 bases. Germline CDR1 is MNHEY and CDR2 is SVGAGI. Unmatched junction bases numbered 11, after V lost 5 bases and J lost 12 bases. The CDR3 sequence is 15 residues long. This CDR3 reads CASSLGQGATQGQFF. DNA of the CDR3: TGTGCCAGCAGTCTGGGACAGGGGGCAACCCAGGGGCAGTTCTTC.

This clonotype showed up many times. This chain joins TRBV4-3 and TRBJ1-5, with a possible D match to TRBD1 (5 bases). V lost 0 bases and J 5 bases, leaving 17 bases between the germline ends. The CDR3 length is 17 residues. Germline V gene lookup returns CDR1 LGHNA and CDR2 YSLEER. The CDR3 DNA is TGCGCCAGCAGCCAAGATTATAGGGGTGTACCCTATCAGCCCCAGCATTTT. This translates into CASSQDYRGVPYQPQHF.

This clonotype was counted ten times or more. CDR3 nucleotides: TGCGCCAGCAGCCCTCGTGGGGTCTGGGGGAGCTCCTATAATTCACCCCTCCACTTT. This gives the protein CASSPRGVWGSSYNSPLHF. This sequence joins TRBV4-3 and TRBJ1-6; a possible D gene is TRBD1 (5 bases). The CDR3 sequence is 19 residues long. V lost 4 bases, J lost 0 bases, and 19 bases lay in between. Germline loops: CDR1 LGHNA, CDR2 YSLEER.

This clonotype showed up many times. This chain joins TRBV11-2 and TRBJ1-1, with D uncertain. The CDR3 runs 12 residues. Trimming took off 2 bases at V and 2 bases at J, with 3 bases between the two ends. CDR1 is SGHAT and CDR2 is FQNNGV in the germline V gene. The CDR3 reads CASSLSNTEAFF. The DNA of the CDR3 is TGTGCCAGCAGCTTATCAAACACTGAAGCTTTCTTT.

The chain couples TRBV7-9 to TRBJ1-2; a weak D match, TRBD1 (6 bases). Germline loops: CDR1 SEHNR, CDR2 FQNEAQ (reference sequence). This CDR3 has 14 amino acids. V gave up 4 bases and J gave up 4 bases, with 13 bases separating them. The CDR3 protein is CASSSSRDTYGYTF. In DNA, the CDR3 is TGTGCCAGCAGCTCGTCTCGGGACACCTATGGCTACACCTTC. Based on the CDR3 plus reference TRBV7-9 and TRBJ1-2, the full variable domain is DTGVSQNPRHKITKRGQNVTFRCDPISEHNRLYWYRQTLGQGPEFLTYFQNEAQLEKSRLLSDRFSAERPKGSFSTLEIQRTEQGDSAMYLCASSSSRDTYGYTFGSGTRLTVV.

V usage is TRBV6-1 and J usage is TRBJ2-7; D is possibly TRBD2 (7 bases). The CDR3 sequence is 14 residues long. Germline-derived CDR1 and CDR2 are MNHNS and SASEGT. V was pared by 4 bases and J by 6 bases, with 16 bases between. The DNA for the CDR3 is TGTGCCAGCAGTGTTCCCCAGGGGAGGGCCGAGCAGTACTTC. The encoded protein is CASSVPQGRAEQYF.

This chain connects TRBV5-1 to TRBJ2-3, with a tentative D call TRBD1 (6 bases). The V end was cut by 0 bases, the J end by 6 bases, with 11 bases between. The CDR3 length is 14 residues. CDR1 is SGHRS, CDR2 YFSETQ, per germline. CDR3 DNA: TGCGCCAGCAGCTTGGGACAGGACGGGGATACGCAGTATTTT. Protein product: CASSLGQDGDTQYF.

The table lists this clonotype with many counts. This chain joins TRBV7-7 and TRBJ2-3; 10 positions agree with TRBD2. This CDR3 has 16 residues. Per germline, CDR1 SSHAT and CDR2 FNYEAQ (reference sequence). V was pared by 10 bases and J by 3 bases, with 13 bases of the junction left unmatched. The CDR3 loop is CATRAVERGGTDTQYF. DNA of the CDR3: TGTGCCACCCGAGCCGTGGAGCGGGGGGGGACAGATACGCAGTATTTT.